Listed below are T cell receptor beta chains from one sample, sequenced in a study of cytomegalovirus exposure and HLA in healthy donors. The protocol was immunoSEQ multiplex PCR, while the TCRdb copy is restricted to in-frame clones and leaves out a portion. Here the sample spans roughly 88,000 clones, over 75% being singletons. Sequences were obtained from PBMCs. The receptors derive from a man aged 25-45 years in good health and CMV-seropositive. Each CDR3 is given with its conserved first and last residue. Fields, in order: clone size, V gene, D gene, J gene, CDR3 protein, CDR3 DNA. A D gene is named only where the DNA matches it firmly. Only part of the rows carry a size: once, few, many, or a class if the clone is expanded.

once	TRBV9	.	TRBJ2-2	CASSFDGGAATGELFF	TGTGCCAGCAGCTTCGATGGGGGGGCGGCCACCGGGGAGCTGTTTTTT
.	TRBV2	.	TRBJ2-7	CAVRGTAGGEQYF	TGTGCCGTCCGGGGGACAGCCGGGGGCGAGCAGTACTTC
once	TRBV27	.	TRBJ2-2	CASSPENTGELFF	TGTGCCAGCAGTCCAGAAAACACCGGGGAGCTGTTTTTT
few	TRBV5-1	.	TRBJ2-2	CASSLATSGTGELFF	TGCGCCAGCAGCTTGGCCACGTCCGGCACCGGGGAGCTGTTTTTT
.	TRBV7-2	TRBD2	TRBJ2-1	CASSLRSSGANNEQFF	TGTGCCAGCAGCTTACGCTCTAGCGGGGCAAACAATGAGCAGTTCTTC
.	TRBV5-4	TRBD2	TRBJ2-5	CASSLPSGGRETQYF	TGTGCCAGCAGCTTGCCTAGCGGGGGGCGAGAGACCCAGTACTTC
.	TRBV11-2	TRBD1	TRBJ1-3	CASRGDSGNTIYF	TGTGCCAGCAGGGGGGACAGCGGAAACACCATATATTTT
.	TRBV29-1	.	TRBJ1-1	CSVAVGGGDEAFF	TGCAGCGTTGCCGTGGGGGGAGGTGATGAAGCTTTCTTT
.	TRBV14	.	TRBJ2-2	CASSLTGPSGELFF	TGTGCCAGCAGCTTGACAGGACCCTCCGGGGAGCTGTTTTTT
.	TRBV5-1	TRBD2	TRBJ2-5	CASSSGLAGPFETQYF	TGCGCCAGCAGCTCCGGACTAGCGGGTCCTTTTGAGACCCAGTACTTC
once	TRBV5-1	.	TRBJ1-1	CASSLVGGITEAFF	TGCGCCAGCAGCCTGGTCGGGGGGATCACTGAAGCTTTCTTT
.	TRBV7-9	.	TRBJ1-5	CASTDSLNNQPQHF	TGTGCCAGCACCGACAGTCTTAACAATCAGCCCCAGCATTTT
.	TRBV18	.	TRBJ1-2	CASSPWTENYGYTF	TGTGCCAGCTCACCGTGGACAGAGAACTATGGCTACACCTTC
.	TRBV10-3	.	TRBJ1-1	CATSMGGGDTEAFF	TGTGCCACCTCAATGGGGGGTGGGGACACTGAAGCTTTCTTT
.	TRBV28	TRBD1	TRBJ1-5	CASRPTGAGQPQHF	TGTGCCAGCAGACCTACAGGGGCAGGACAGCCCCAGCATTTT
.	TRBV10-3	.	TRBJ2-7	CAISATIYEQYF	TGTGCCATCAGTGCGACAATTTACGAGCAGTACTTC
once	TRBV19	TRBD1	TRBJ1-5	CASSPVDRDHQPQHF	TGTGCCAGTAGTCCAGTTGACAGGGACCATCAGCCCCAGCATTTT
.	TRBV28	.	TRBJ2-2	CASSLYREFSGELFF	TGTGCCAGCAGTTTATACAGGGAATTTAGCGGGGAGCTGTTTTTT
.	TRBV11-2	TRBD2	TRBJ2-1	CASSPWTRREQFF	TGTGCCAGCAGCCCGTGGACTAGGAGGGAGCAGTTCTTC
.	TRBV6-5	.	TRBJ2-1	CASSDRGLYNEQFF	TGTGCCAGCAGTGACCGGGGGTTATACAATGAGCAGTTCTTC
.	TRBV7-2	.	TRBJ1-4	CASSYRGPGEKLFF	TGTGCCAGCAGCTACCGGGGTCCAGGCGAAAAACTGTTTTTT
.	TRBV27	.	TRBJ1-4	CASSLSGGTNEKLFF	TGTGCCAGCAGTTTATCGGGCGGGACTAATGAAAAACTGTTTTTT
.	TRBV7-9	TRBD2	TRBJ2-7	CASSLWASSGSYEQYF	TGTGCCAGCAGCTTATGGGCGTCTAGCGGGAGTTACGAGCAGTACTTC
.	TRBV18	.	TRBJ2-3	CASSPPQGRAGDTQYF	TGTGCCAGCTCACCCCCCCAAGGGCGTGCGGGAGATACGCAGTATTTT
.	TRBV15	TRBD1	TRBJ1-1	CATSRESGTGSEAFF	TGTGCCACCAGCAGAGAGAGTGGGACAGGGAGTGAAGCTTTCTTT
.	TRBV14	.	TRBJ2-7	CASSPTGFQISYEQYF	TGTGCCAGCAGCCCCACCGGGTTTCAAATCTCCTACGAGCAGTACTTC
.	TRBV7-9	.	TRBJ2-3	CASSFRTGGGTDTQYF	TGTGCCAGCAGCTTCAGGACAGGAGGGGGCACAGATACGCAGTATTTT
.	TRBV11-1	.	TRBJ2-3	CASSLLGAGTQYF	TGTGCCAGCAGCTTACTAGGGGCCGGTACGCAGTATTTT
.	TRBV11-2	.	TRBJ1-5	CASSLAPGTVGQPQHF	TGTGCCAGCAGCTTAGCTCCGGGAACTGTGGGTCAGCCCCAGCATTTT
.	TRBV5-1	.	TRBJ2-6	CASTPDGLSGANVLTF	TGCGCCAGCACCCCGGACGGACTCTCTGGGGCCAACGTCCTGACTTTC
.	TRBV11-2	.	TRBJ1-3	CASSLSAGPSSGNTIYF	TGTGCCAGCAGCCTATCGGCGGGACCAAGCTCTGGAAACACCATATATTTT
.	TRBV7-8	TRBD1	TRBJ1-1	CASTPRYRGAEAFF	TGTGCCAGCACCCCAAGGTACAGGGGGGCTGAAGCTTTCTTT
.	TRBV4-2	TRBD1	TRBJ1-2	CASSDVGQGNGYTF	TGTGCCAGCAGCGACGTGGGACAGGGAAATGGCTACACCTTC
.	TRBV5-6	.	TRBJ1-4	CASRQWAPPGNEKLFF	TGTGCCAGCAGACAGTGGGCCCCCCCGGGAAATGAAAAACTGTTTTTT
.	TRBV7-2	TRBD1	TRBJ2-1	CASSLGAGGRQMGEQFF	TGTGCCAGCAGCTTAGGGGCAGGGGGCCGGCAGATGGGTGAGCAGTTCTTC
few	TRBV4-2	.	TRBJ2-3	CASSQAPREADTQYF	TGTGCCAGCAGCCAAGCTCCCAGGGAGGCAGATACGCAGTATTTT
few	TRBV29-1	TRBD2	TRBJ2-2	CSVELAGTNTGELFF	TGCAGCGTTGAACTAGCGGGAACGAACACCGGGGAGCTGTTTTTT
.	TRBV5-1	.	TRBJ2-7	CASRLTATYEQYF	TGCGCCAGCAGGTTGACAGCAACCTACGAGCAGTACTTC
once	TRBV18	.	TRBJ2-3	CASSPRRADTQYF	TGTGCCAGCTCACCTCGGCGGGCAGATACGCAGTATTTT
.	TRBV4-1	TRBD1	TRBJ1-1	CASSQNQGGNTEAFF	TGCGCCAGCAGCCAAAACCAGGGGGGCAACACTGAAGCTTTCTTT
.	TRBV5-1	.	TRBJ2-2	CASSLTTVNTGELFF	TGCGCCAGCAGCTTAACGACAGTGAACACCGGGGAGCTGTTTTTT
.	TRBV2	TRBD2	TRBJ2-3	CASSRGLADTDTQYF	TGTGCCAGCAGTCGAGGGCTAGCGGACACAGATACGCAGTATTTT
.	TRBV6-6	.	TRBJ2-5	CASTNTLVEKETQYF	TGTGCCAGCACCAATACCCTAGTAGAGAAAGAGACCCAGTACTTC
.	TRBV5-1	.	TRBJ1-1	CASSVRSGTEAFF	TGCGCCAGCAGCGTAAGGTCGGGCACTGAAGCTTTCTTT
.	TRBV5-1	.	TRBJ1-6	CASSLRGFKDSPLHF	TGCGCCAGCAGCTTAAGGGGATTTAAGGATTCACCCCTCCACTTT
.	TRBV7-3	.	TRBJ1-2	CASSLGEDYGYTF	TGTGCCAGCAGCCTCGGGGAGGACTATGGCTACACCTTC
.	TRBV11-1	TRBD1	TRBJ2-7	CASSLDRPGNEQYF	TGTGCCAGCAGCTTGGACAGGCCGGGAAACGAGCAGTACTTC
.	TRBV2	TRBD2	TRBJ2-3	CASSPRGAGGGDTQYF	TGTGCCAGCAGCCCTCGTGGGGCGGGAGGGGGAGATACGCAGTATTTT